This TCR beta chain is drawn from a study of beta chain features in type 1 diabetes. Whole-study results and caveats: Amplification by PCR could prefer shorter templates, with the same effect in patients and controls. More deletions and fewer insertions at VDJ junctions were found in patients with type 1 diabetes. In all four CD4+ subsets, TCRB CDR3 length was significantly, moderately reduced in type 1 diabetes.

Trimming removed 1 base at V and 10 bases at J, with 14 bases between. CDR3 length equals 14 residues. From germline, CDR1 is MNHNS and CDR2 SASEGT. This clone appeared a few times. Its target is not known. Of the isolated RNA, all was reverse transcribed, and so the sequenced material was expressed TCRB transcripts. Assay: immunoSEQ multiplex PCR; the TCRdb copy retains only in-frame clones and omits some. This sample has about 210,000 clones, with approximately 11% found just once. J is TRBJ2-1 and V is TRBV6-1, with D perhaps TRBD2 (5 bases). The sequenced sample consisted of central memory CD4+ T cells from blood. This TCR was sampled from a young man in good health. The CDR3 nucleotides read TGTGCCAGCAGTGAAGTGCTGGGAGCTGGGGAGCAGTTCTTC. Translating gives CASSEVLGAGEQFF.